The T cell receptor (beta chain) under discussion was sequenced for a study of lung T cells in sarcoidosis with Löfgren's syndrome. For the study at large: Löfgren's syndrome patients were the main repertoire analysis focus.

Study results and caveats: The most expanded V genes in Löfgren's patients were reportedly TRAV12-1 and TRBV2. Recognition of an unidentified sarcoidosis antigen was only suggested.

TCRdb processed the reads anew with MiXCR; each CDR3 protein has one entry. This sample has 58,000 or so distinct CDR3 sequences, with 21% found just once. With 3 bases clipped from V and 5 bases from J, the junction kept 5 bases outside the gene matches. This CDR3 contains 15 residues. Per germline, CDR1 LGHDT and CDR2 YNNKEL (reference sequence). This clonotype was seen more than once but under ten times. Its antigen is not identified. V usage is TRBV3-1 and J usage is TRBJ2-3; 10 bases map to TRBD2. This TCR came from a human donor with sarcoidosis (Löfgren's syndrome or another form), or a control subject (not recorded which). Sequenced sample: CD4+ T cells from PBMCs. This CDR3 reads CASSQGAGGEDTQYF. DNA of the CDR3: TGTGCCAGCAGCCAGGGAGCGGGAGGGGAAGATACGCAGTATTTT.